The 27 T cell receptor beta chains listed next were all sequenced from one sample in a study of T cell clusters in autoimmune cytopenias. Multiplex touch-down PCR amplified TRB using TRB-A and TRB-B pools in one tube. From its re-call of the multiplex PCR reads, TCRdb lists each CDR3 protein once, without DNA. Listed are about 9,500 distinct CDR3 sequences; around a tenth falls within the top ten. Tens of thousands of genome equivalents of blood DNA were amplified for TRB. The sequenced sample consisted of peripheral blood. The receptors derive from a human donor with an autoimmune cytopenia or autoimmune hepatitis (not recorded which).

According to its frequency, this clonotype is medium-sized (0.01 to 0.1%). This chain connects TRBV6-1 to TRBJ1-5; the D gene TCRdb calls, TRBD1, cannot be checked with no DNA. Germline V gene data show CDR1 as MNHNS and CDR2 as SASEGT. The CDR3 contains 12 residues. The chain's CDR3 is CASIQGDQPQHF.

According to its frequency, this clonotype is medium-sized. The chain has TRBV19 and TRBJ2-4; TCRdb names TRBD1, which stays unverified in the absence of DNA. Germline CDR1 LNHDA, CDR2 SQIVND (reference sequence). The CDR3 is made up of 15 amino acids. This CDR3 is CASSELDRASDIQYF.

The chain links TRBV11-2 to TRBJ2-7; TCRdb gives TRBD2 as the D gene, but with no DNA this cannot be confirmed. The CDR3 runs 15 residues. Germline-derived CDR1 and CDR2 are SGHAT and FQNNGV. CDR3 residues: CASSLGQGRAYEQYF.

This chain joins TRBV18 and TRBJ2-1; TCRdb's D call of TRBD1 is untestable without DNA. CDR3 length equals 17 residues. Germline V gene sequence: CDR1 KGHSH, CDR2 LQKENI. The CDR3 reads CASSPPRGGQGDNEQFF.

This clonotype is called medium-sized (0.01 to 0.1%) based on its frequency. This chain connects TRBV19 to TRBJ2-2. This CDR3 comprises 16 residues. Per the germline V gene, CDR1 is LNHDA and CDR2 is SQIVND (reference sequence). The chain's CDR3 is CASREDGLTNTGELFF. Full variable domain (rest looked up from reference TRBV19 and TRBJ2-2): DGGITQSPKYLFRKEGQNVTLSCEQNLNHDAMYWYRQDPGQGLRLIYYSQIVNDFQKGDIAEGYSVSREKKESFPLTVTSAQKNPTAFYLCASREDGLTNTGELFFGEGSRLTVL.

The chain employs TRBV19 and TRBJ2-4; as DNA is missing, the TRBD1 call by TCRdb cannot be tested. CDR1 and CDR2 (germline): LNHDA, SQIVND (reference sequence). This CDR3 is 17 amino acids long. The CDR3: CASSIRDRDGKLNIQYF.

The CDR3 sequence is CASRLTGLQYF. The rearrangement links TRBV12-3 or TRBV12-4 to TRBJ2-7; the D call from TCRdb, TRBD1, cannot be confirmed without DNA. This CDR3 has 11 residues.

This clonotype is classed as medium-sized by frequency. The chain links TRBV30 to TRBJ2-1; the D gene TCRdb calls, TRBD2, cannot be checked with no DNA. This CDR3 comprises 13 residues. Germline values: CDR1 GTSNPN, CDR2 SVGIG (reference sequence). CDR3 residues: CAWRTSGSLEQFF. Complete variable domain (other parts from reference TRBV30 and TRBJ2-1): SQTIHQWPATLVQPVGSPLSLECTVEGTSNPNLYWYRQAAGRGLQLLFYSVGIGQISSEVPQNLSASRPQDRQFILSSKKLLLSDSGFYLCAWRTSGSLEQFFGPGTRLTVL.

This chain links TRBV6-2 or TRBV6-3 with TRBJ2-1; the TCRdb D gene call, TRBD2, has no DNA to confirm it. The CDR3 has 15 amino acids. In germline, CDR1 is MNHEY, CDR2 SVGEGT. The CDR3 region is CATSLQGLVINEQFF.

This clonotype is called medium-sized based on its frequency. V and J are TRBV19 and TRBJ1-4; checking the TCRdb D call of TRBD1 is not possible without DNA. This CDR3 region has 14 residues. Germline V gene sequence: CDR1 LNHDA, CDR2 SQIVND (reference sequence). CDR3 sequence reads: CASSPGRGLEKLFF.

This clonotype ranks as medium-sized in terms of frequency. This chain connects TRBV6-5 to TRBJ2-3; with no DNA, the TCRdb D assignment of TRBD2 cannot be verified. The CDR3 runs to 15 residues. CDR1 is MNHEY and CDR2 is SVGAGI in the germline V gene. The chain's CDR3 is CASSFVAGGTDTQYF.

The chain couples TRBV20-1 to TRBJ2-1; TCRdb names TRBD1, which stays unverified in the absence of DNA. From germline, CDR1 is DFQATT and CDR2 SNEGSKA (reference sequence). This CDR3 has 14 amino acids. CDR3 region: CSASPDNSYNEQFF.

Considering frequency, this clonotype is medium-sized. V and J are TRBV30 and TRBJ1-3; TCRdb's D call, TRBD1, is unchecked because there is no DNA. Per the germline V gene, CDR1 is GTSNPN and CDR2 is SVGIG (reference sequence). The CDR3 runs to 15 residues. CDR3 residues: CAWRFDSASGNTIYF. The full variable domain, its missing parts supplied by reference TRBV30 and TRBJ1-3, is SQTIHQWPATLVQPVGSPLSLECTVEGTSNPNLYWYRQAAGRGLQLLFYSVGIGQISSEVPQNLSASRPQDRQFILSSKKLLLSDSGFYLCAWRFDSASGNTIYFGEGSWLTVV.

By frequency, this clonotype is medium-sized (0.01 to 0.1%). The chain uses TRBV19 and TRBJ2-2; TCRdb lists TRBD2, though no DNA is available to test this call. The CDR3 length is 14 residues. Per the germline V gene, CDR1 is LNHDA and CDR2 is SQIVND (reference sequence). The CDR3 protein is CASGRGDWTGELFF.

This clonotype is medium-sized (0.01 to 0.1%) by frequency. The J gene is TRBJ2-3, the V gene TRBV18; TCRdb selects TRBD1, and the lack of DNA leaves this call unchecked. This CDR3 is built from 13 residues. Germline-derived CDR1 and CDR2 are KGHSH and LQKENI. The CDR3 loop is CASRAAGRDTQYF.

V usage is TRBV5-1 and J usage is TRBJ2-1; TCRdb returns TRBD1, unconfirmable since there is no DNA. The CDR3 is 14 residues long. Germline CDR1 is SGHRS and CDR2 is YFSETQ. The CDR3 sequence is CASSAGQDYNEQFF.

The CDR3 here is CASSLVVSSGNTIYF. This rearrangement joins TRBV5-5 to TRBJ1-3. CDR1 is SGHKS, CDR2 YYEKEE, per germline (reference sequence). The CDR3 has 15 amino acids.

The CDR3 region is CASSRRQGSAYEQYF. The genes are TRBV7-9 and TRBJ2-7; the TRBD1 assignment by TCRdb is unverifiable without DNA. The germline CDR1 and CDR2 sequences are SEHNR and FQNEAQ (reference sequence). This CDR3 spans 15 amino acids.

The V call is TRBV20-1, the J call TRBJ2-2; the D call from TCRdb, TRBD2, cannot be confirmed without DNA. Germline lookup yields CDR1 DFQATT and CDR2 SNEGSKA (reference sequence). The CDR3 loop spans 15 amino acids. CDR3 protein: CSAKRTSGVAGELFF.

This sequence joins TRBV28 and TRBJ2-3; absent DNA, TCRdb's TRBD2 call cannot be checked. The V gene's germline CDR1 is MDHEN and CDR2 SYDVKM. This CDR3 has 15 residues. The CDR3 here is CASSRRRAGGDTQYF.

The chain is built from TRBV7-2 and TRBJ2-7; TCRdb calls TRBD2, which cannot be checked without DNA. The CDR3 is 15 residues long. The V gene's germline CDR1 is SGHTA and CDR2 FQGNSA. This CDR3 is CASGKPSAGSYEQYF.

The CDR3 reads CSARDPLGETQYF. The rearrangement links TRBV20-1 to TRBJ2-5; TCRdb lists TRBD2, though no DNA is available to test this call. The length of the CDR3 is 13 residues. CDR1 DFQATT and CDR2 SNEGSKA come from the germline V gene (reference sequence).

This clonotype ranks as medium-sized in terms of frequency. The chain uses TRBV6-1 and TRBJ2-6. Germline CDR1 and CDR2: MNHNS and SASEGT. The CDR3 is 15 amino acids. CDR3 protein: CASSPNWAGANVLTF.

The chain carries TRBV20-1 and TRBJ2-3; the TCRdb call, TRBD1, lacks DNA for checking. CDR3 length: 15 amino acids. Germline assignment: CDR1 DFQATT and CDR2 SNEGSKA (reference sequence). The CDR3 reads CSAREWDRVADTQYF.

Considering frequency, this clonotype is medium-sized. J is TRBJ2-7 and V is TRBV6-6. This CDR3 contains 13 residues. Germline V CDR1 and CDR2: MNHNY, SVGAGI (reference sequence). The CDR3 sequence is CASSYLKNDEQYF.

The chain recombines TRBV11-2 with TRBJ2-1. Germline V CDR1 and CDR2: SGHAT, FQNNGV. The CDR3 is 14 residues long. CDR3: CASSLGGSYNEQFF.

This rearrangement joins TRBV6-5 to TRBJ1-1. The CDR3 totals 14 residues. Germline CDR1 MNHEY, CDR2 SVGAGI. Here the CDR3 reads CASSYQGGRAEAFF.